The source of this T cell receptor (beta chain) is a study of OX40 agonist ivuxolimab in advanced cancers. About the study: It was permissible to have had prior anti-PD-1, anti-PD-L1 or anti-CTLA-4 therapy, and about 40% had some. Whole-study results and caveats: Which antigen the expanded peripheral T cells recognized is unknown. Low normalized T-cell clonal expansion was also seen in some nonresponders.

Points on this clone: The antigen is undetermined.

From germline, CDR1 is KGHSH and CDR2 LQKENI. The CDR3 runs 15 residues. The V and J ends lost 3 bases and 6 bases, in that order; junction bases with no gene match: 5. TCRdb's table, derived via immunoSEQ multiplex PCR, lists solely in-frame clones and lacks some. This sample has 81,000 or so clones; 85% to 90% occur once, and the top ten carry about 0.45%. The TCR was taken from an adult with an advanced solid tumor such as melanoma, head and neck, liver or kidney cancer. Specimen: CD4+ or CD8+ T cells sorted from blood, collected in a trial of the OX40 agonist ivuxolimab. The chain recombines TRBV18 with TRBJ1-2; 12 bases are shared with TRBD1. Here the CDR3 DNA reads TGTGCCAGCTCACCCGGGACAGGGGGCGTTAATGGCTACACCTTC. The encoded protein is CASSPGTGGVNGYTF.